Following are 24 T cell receptor beta chains from one sample sequenced in a study of blood T cell repertoires in COVID-19. The protocol was immunoSEQ multiplex PCR, while the TCRdb copy is restricted to in-frame clones and leaves out a portion. The sample consists of 430,000 or so clones, approximately 91% of them appearing once. The sequenced sample was PBMCs or T cells enriched from blood (not recorded which). The receptors stem from a woman aged 18-29 years who had been exposed to COVID-19.

The table lists this clone with a few counts. This chain uses TRBV5-5 with TRBJ1-1; D unclear. This CDR3 spans 15 amino acids. V was trimmed by 0 bases and J by 4 bases, leaving 13 bases between them. Germline V gene data show CDR1 as SGHKS and CDR2 as YYEKEE (reference sequence). The chain's CDR3 is CASSLEASWATEAFF. The DNA for the CDR3 is TGTGCCAGCAGCTTGGAAGCCTCCTGGGCCACTGAAGCTTTCTTT.

V and J are TRBV19 and TRBJ2-5; maybe TRBD2 (5 bases). V lost 3 bases to trimming and J lost 4 bases, with 9 bases between them. Per germline, CDR1 LNHDA and CDR2 SQIVND (reference sequence). This CDR3 has 13 amino acids. CDR3 in DNA: TGTGCCAGTAGTATTTTTGAGGGAGAGACCCAGTACTTC. Its translation is CASSIFEGETQYF.

As for this clone: This sequence may be a read error, since a much larger clone differs from it by one base. V gene TRBV6-2 or TRBV6-3 combines with J gene TRBJ1-1, with 8 nucleotides matching TRBD1. V shed 6 bases and J 1 base; nucleotides not matched to a gene: 4. Germline CDR1 reads MNHEY; CDR2 reads SVGEGT. The CDR3 has 14 amino acids. In DNA, the CDR3 is TGTGCCAGCAGCCCAGGGACAGGGAACACTGAAGCTTTCTTT. Its translation: CASSPGTGNTEAFF.

The rearrangement links TRBV18 to TRBJ2-7; D is possibly TRBD1 (6 bases). V gave up 3 bases and J gave up 7 bases, with 13 bases separating them. Germline V lookup: CDR1 KGHSH, CDR2 LQKENI. The CDR3 has 13 amino acids. In DNA, the CDR3 is TGTGCCAGCTCACCTCGACAGGAGAGGGAGCAGTACTTC. This encodes CASSPRQEREQYF.

This chain joins TRBV29-1 and TRBJ2-7; TRBD1 agrees at 8 bases. The J segment lost 3 bases and the V segment lost 4 bases, leaving 8 bases of the junction unmatched. The CDR3 length is 14 residues. Germline CDR1 and CDR2: SQVTM and ANQGSEA. CDR3 DNA: TGCAGCGTTGCGATATCCGGACAGGGCTACGAGCAGTACTTC. This sequence encodes CSVAISGQGYEQYF.

The chain joins TRBV7-6 to TRBJ2-5; the match to TRBD1 covers 8 bases. V lost 3 bases to trimming and J lost 5 bases; unmatched junction nucleotides: 2. The germline V gene encodes CDR1 SGHVS and CDR2 FNYEAQ. The CDR3 has 13 amino acids. The chain's CDR3 is CASSLDRVETQYF. For the CDR3, the DNA is TGTGCCAGCAGCTTGGACAGGGTGGAGACCCAGTACTTC.

The V and J genes are TRBV20-1 and TRBJ2-7; 7 nucleotides match TRBD1. The trim removed 4 bases at V and 9 bases at J, leaving 6 bases unmatched. Germline V gene lookup returns CDR1 DFQATT and CDR2 SNEGSKA (reference sequence). The CDR3 has 11 residues. Written as DNA, the CDR3 is TGCAGTGCTATAAACAGGGGTAGGCAGTACTTC. Translation: CSAINRGRQYF.

The CDR3 loop is CASSLLLAGGSYNEQFF. DNA for the CDR3: TGTGCCAGCAGCTTACTTCTAGCGGGAGGGAGCTACAATGAGCAGTTCTTC. The chain joins TRBV11-3 to TRBJ2-1; TRBD2 matches at 12 bases. Germline V gene lookup returns CDR1 SGHNT and CDR2 YENEEA. V lost 2 bases, J lost 3 bases, and 5 bases stayed unmatched. The CDR3 loop spans 17 amino acids.

The chain combines TRBV7-9 with TRBJ1-2; 7 nucleotides agree with TRBD1. J gave up 4 bases and V 3 bases, and 11 bases lay outside the gene matches. This CDR3 comprises 16 residues. CDR1 and CDR2 (germline): SEHNR, FQNEAQ (reference sequence). This chain's CDR3 is CASSLSGPTGSYGYTF. CDR3 nucleotide sequence: TGTGCCAGCAGCTTGTCGGGCCCGACAGGGAGCTATGGCTACACCTTC.

The CDR3 sequence is CASNYHRDRSLRTEAFF. For the CDR3, the DNA is TGTGCCAGCAACTATCACCGGGACAGAAGTTTGAGAACTGAAGCTTTCTTT. This sequence joins TRBV21-1 and TRBJ1-1; TRBD1 is taken as the D call from the table, unchecked against the DNA. TRBV21-1 has pseudogene status. This CDR3 is built from 17 residues.

The chain is built from TRBV5-6 and TRBJ2-7; TRBD2 might be the D (6 bases). The germline V gene encodes CDR1 SGHDT and CDR2 YYEEEE. This CDR3 spans 14 amino acids. Trimming removed 2 bases at V and 6 bases at J, with 15 bases between. The DNA of the CDR3 is TGTGCCAGCAGCTTTATCTCGGGAGCTTCCGAGCAGTACTTC. It encodes CASSFISGASEQYF.

The chain links TRBV7-3 to TRBJ1-5; maybe TRBD1 (6 bases). The CDR3 has 13 residues. Germline CDR1 SGHTA, CDR2 FQGTGA. The V end was cut by 9 bases, the J end by 5 bases, with 14 bases between. CDR3 region: CARLEGGHQPQHF. In DNA form, the CDR3 reads TGTGCCAGACTCGAAGGGGGTCATCAGCCCCAGCATTTT.

This clone was counted once. The V gene is TRBV28, the J gene TRBJ2-1; 8 bases align to TRBD2. Trimming at V came to 6 bases and at J to 1 base, leaving 5 bases not matched to a gene. Germline loops: CDR1 MDHEN, CDR2 SYDVKM. The CDR3 has 15 amino acids. The CDR3 nucleotides read TGTGCCAGCAGAGGAGCGGGAGCATCCTACAATGAGCAGTTCTTC. It yields the protein CASRGAGASYNEQFF.

V is TRBV5-4 and J is TRBJ1-3; D unresolved. This CDR3 has 14 amino acids. In germline, CDR1 is SGHNT, CDR2 YYREEE (reference sequence). Trimming pared 0 bases from V and 6 bases from J, leaving 10 bases between. CDR3 in amino acids: CASSLGGILNTIYF. In DNA, the CDR3 is TGTGCCAGCAGCTTGGGCGGAATCCTAAACACCATATATTTT.

This sequence joins TRBV28 and TRBJ2-3, with a possible D match to TRBD1 (5 bases). The germline V gene has CDR1 MDHEN and CDR2 SYDVKM. The germline V and J ends were trimmed by 3 bases and 5 bases, with 15 bases remaining between them. CDR3 length equals 15 residues. CDR3: CASSFKDTSGDTQYF. The CDR3 nucleotides are TGTGCCAGCAGTTTTAAGGACACTTCTGGAGATACGCAGTATTTT.

The chain couples TRBV25-1 to TRBJ2-2; D gene unclear. Germline V gives CDR1 MGHDK, CDR2 SYGVNS. The CDR3 totals 16 residues. Trimming left V 1 base short and J 6 bases short, with 15 bases between. CDR3 bases: TGTGCCAGCAGTGAATCCCGGGTTCGCGTGGCCGGGGAGCTGTTTTTT. Protein product: CASSESRVRVAGELFF.

This chain uses TRBV18 with TRBJ1-1, with unresolved D. Trimming removed 3 bases from V and 7 bases from J, with 12 bases in between. Germline V gene data show CDR1 as KGHSH and CDR2 as LQKENI. This CDR3 region has 13 residues. In DNA form, the CDR3 reads TGTGCCAGCTCACCGGGAGCCCGGGGTGAAGCTTTCTTT. It encodes CASSPGARGEAFF.

To note about this clone: Distinct nucleotide sequences in the sample also encode this CDR3. This chain connects TRBV5-1 to TRBJ2-7; 15 bases match TRBD2. Trimming at V came to 4 bases and at J to 4 bases, leaving 3 bases not matched to a gene. The CDR3 is made up of 15 amino acids. Germline CDR1 is SGHRS and CDR2 is YFSETQ. The CDR3 protein is CASSLGLAGGYEQYF. The CDR3 nucleotides read TGCGCCAGCAGCCTAGGACTAGCGGGAGGGTACGAGCAGTACTTC.

The V and J genes are TRBV9 and TRBJ2-7; 9 bases match TRBD2. This CDR3 has 15 amino acids. Per the germline V gene, CDR1 is SGDLS and CDR2 is YYNGEE. The junction had 4 bases not matched to a gene; V was cut back by 1 base and J by 2 bases. CDR3 in amino acids: CASSVLPSGAYEQYF. DNA of the CDR3: TGTGCCAGCAGCGTATTGCCTAGCGGGGCCTACGAGCAGTACTTC.

This chain connects TRBV11-2 to TRBJ2-1; the D gene is possibly TRBD2 (6 bases). Trimming took 3 bases from V and 2 from J, leaving 20 bases between them. This CDR3 has 18 amino acids. Germline CDR1 is SGHAT and CDR2 is FQNNGV. As DNA, the CDR3 is TGTGCCAGCAGCTTGCGAGCCTGGGCGGGACCCCCCTACAATGAGCAGTTCTTC. The encoded protein is CASSLRAWAGPPYNEQFF.

This clone was picked up one time. The chain has TRBV30 and TRBJ2-2; D gene uncertain. CDR3 length equals 14 residues. Looked up from germline, CDR1 is GTSNPN and CDR2 is SVGIG (reference sequence). The ends were cut back, 0 bases at V and 7 bases at J, with 12 bases in the middle. CDR3 in DNA: TGTGCCTGGAGTGTACAGATCGTTGGCGGGGAGCTGTTTTTT. This sequence encodes CAWSVQIVGGELFF.

The rearrangement joins TRBV5-6 to TRBJ1-6, with a possible D match to TRBD1 (5 bases). The CDR3 contains 15 residues. Germline CDR1 is SGHDT and CDR2 is YYEEEE. V lost 1 base to trimming and J lost 8 bases, with 13 bases between them. The CDR3 reads CASSLWSGQDSPLHF. For the CDR3, the DNA is TGTGCCAGCAGCTTGTGGTCAGGGCAGGATTCACCCCTCCACTTT.

J is TRBJ2-1 and V is TRBV28; 7 nucleotides agree with TRBD2. V lost 5 bases, J lost 0 bases, and 7 bases stayed unmatched. The germline gives CDR1 MDHEN, CDR2 SYDVKM. This CDR3 region has 16 residues. In nucleotides, the CDR3 is TGTGCCAGCAGTCCCTTGAGCGGGAACTCCTACAATGAGCAGTTCTTC. It is translated as CASSPLSGNSYNEQFF.

This clone was picked up a small number of times. J is TRBJ1-3 and V is TRBV7-9; possibly TRBD1 for D (6 bases). The CDR3 is 15 residues long. V gave up 5 bases and J gave up 0 bases, with 11 bases separating them. From germline, CDR1 is SEHNR and CDR2 FQNEAQ (reference sequence). The CDR3 nucleotides are TGTGCCAGCAGCGCTACAGGGATCTCTGGAAACACCATATATTTT. Encoded protein: CASSATGISGNTIYF.